This T cell receptor (beta chain) comes out of a study of T cell repertoires in ileal Crohn's disease. Profiling relied on immunoSEQ multiplex PCR, and the TCRdb table lists in-frame clones only, not all of them. The sample carries approximately 27,000 clones, about 80% recorded once. Trimming cost V 1 base and J 4 bases; bases outside gene matches: 2. Germline CDR1 and CDR2: SGHRS and YFSETQ. The CDR3 consists of 15 residues. This clone was detected only once. The antigen is undetermined. Study-wide findings and caveats: High-frequency clones were more common in sorted CD8 than CD4 cells.

Specimen: ileal tissue. The chain is built from TRBV5-1 and TRBJ2-5, with 12 bases matching TRBD2. The receptor was derived from an adult with Crohn's disease. The chain's CDR3 is CASSLSLAGGETQYF. The CDR3 nucleotides are TGCGCCAGCAGCTTGTCACTAGCGGGAGGAGAGACCCAGTACTTC.